The 8 T cell receptor beta chains reported below all come from one sample, sequenced in a study of T cells after yellow fever vaccination. TCRdb itself ran the 5' RACE reads through MiXCR, one entry per CDR3 protein. The data hold a few hundred thousand distinct CDR3 sequences, with less than 3.5% observed a single time. Specimen: CD4+ T cells sorted from PBMCs, collected 10 days after the yellow fever booster vaccination. All receptors come from a man aged 18 to 29 who received the YFV17D yellow fever vaccine.

The V and J genes are TRBV7-3 and TRBJ1-1; D is perhaps TRBD1 (6 bases). V was shortened by 5 bases and J by 3 bases, with 13 bases between the two germline ends. This CDR3 region has 14 residues. Per the germline V gene, CDR1 is SGHTA and CDR2 is FQGTGA. The CDR3 DNA reads TGTGCCAGCAGCCCTTCAGGGGCGGACACTGAAGCTTTCTTT. Its translation: CASSPSGADTEAFF. The variable domain in full, completed from reference TRBV7-3 and TRBJ1-1, reads GAGVSQTPSNKVTEKGKYVELRCDPISGHTALYWYRQSLGQGPEFLIYFQGTGAADDSGLPNDRFFAVRPEGSVSTLKIQRTERGDSAVYLCASSPSGADTEAFFGQGTRLTVV.

This clonotype was detected ten times or more. The chain is built from TRBV12-3 or TRBV12-4 and TRBJ2-5; D may be TRBD1 (6 bases). The V gene lost 5 bases and the J gene lost 5 bases, with 21 bases spanning the gap. CDR3 length: 16 residues. This CDR3 is CASSPPGSGTGETQYF. The CDR3 coding sequence is TGTGCCAGCAGTCCCCCGGGGTCAGGAACAGGGGAGACCCAGTACTTC.

This clonotype was recorded at least ten times. V is TRBV24-1 and J is TRBJ1-5; D remains ambiguous. The CDR3 contains 12 residues. Germline CDR1 reads KGHDR; CDR2 reads SFDVKD. V was clipped by 3 bases and J by 5 bases, with 4 bases between them. DNA of the CDR3: TGTGCCACCAGTGATCCCGATCAGCCCCAGCATTTT. This encodes CATSDPDQPQHF.

This clonotype was counted many times. The J gene is TRBJ2-7, the V gene TRBV2; the match to TRBD1 covers 12 bases. V was pared by 9 bases and J by 7 bases, with 7 bases of the junction left unmatched. CDR1 is SNHLY and CDR2 is FYNNEI in the germline V gene. The CDR3 totals 13 residues. The CDR3 protein is CASSGTGGGEQYF. CDR3 sequence (DNA): TGTGCCAGTTCCGGGACAGGGGGCGGGGAGCAGTACTTC.

This clonotype was detected many times. The chain links TRBV11-2 to TRBJ1-5; no clear D gene. Looked up from germline, CDR1 is SGHAT and CDR2 is FQNNGV. This CDR3 comprises 13 residues. Trimming took 5 bases from V and 6 from J, leaving 11 bases between them. DNA of the CDR3: TGTGCCAGCAGCACTGGGTTGGGTCAGCCCCAGCATTTT. Translating it yields CASSTGLGQPQHF.

Only a few counts were recorded for this clonotype. The V gene is TRBV10-2, the J gene TRBJ1-2; D gene uncertain. V lost 4 bases to trimming and J lost 8 bases, with 11 bases between them. The CDR3 covers 12 residues. Germline V lookup: CDR1 WSHSY, CDR2 SAAADI. CDR3 sequence (DNA): TGCGCCAGCAGTGGCAGCGAAAGGGGCTACACCTTC. This translates into CASSGSERGYTF.

The chain links TRBV6-2 or TRBV6-3 to TRBJ2-5, with D possibly being TRBD1 (6 bases). Germline V gene sequence: CDR1 MNHEY, CDR2 SVGEGT. The CDR3 has 12 amino acids. The V gene lost 10 bases and the J gene lost 7 bases, with 16 bases spanning the gap. For the CDR3, the DNA is TGTGCCACCTGCCTGCCCAGGGGGACCCAGTACTTC. Translated, it gives CATCLPRGTQYF.

This clonotype was seen repeatedly, ten times or more. J is TRBJ2-1 and V is TRBV11-3; TRBD2 matches 8 bases. CDR3 length: 15 residues. V gave up 4 bases and J gave up 4 bases; unmatched junction bases: 6. The germline V gene encodes CDR1 SGHNT and CDR2 YENEEA. The DNA for the CDR3 is TGTGCCAGCAGCTATGCCGGCGGGGGGTACAATGAGCAGTTCTTC. Encoded protein: CASSYAGGGYNEQFF. Together with reference TRBV11-3 and TRBJ2-1, the CDR3 gives the full variable domain: EAGVVQSPRYKIIEKKQPVAFWCNPISGHNTLYWYLQNLGQGPELLIRYENEEAVDDSQLPKDRFSAERLKGVDSTLKIQPAELGDSAVYLCASSYAGGGYNEQFFGPGTRLTVL.